This T cell receptor beta chain emerged from a study of blood T cell repertoires in COVID-19. Study-level information: T cells, B-cell-depleted T cells, or PBMCs provided the cDNA or gDNA that served as material.

Profiling relied on immunoSEQ multiplex PCR, and the TCRdb table lists in-frame clones only, not all of them. The sample records approximately 170,000 clones, 80% to 90% being singletons. The TCR originated in a woman aged 80 or over with acute or convalescent COVID-19. Sequenced material: peripheral blood.

CDR3 protein: CTGGLAGYNEQFF. DNA for the CDR3: TGCACCGGTGGACTAGCGGGTTACAATGAGCAGTTCTTC. The V call is TRBV29-1, the J call TRBJ2-1; 11 bases are a match to TRBD2. Per the germline V gene, CDR1 is SQVTM and CDR2 is ANQGSEA. The CDR3 length is 13 residues.